This record covers a single T cell receptor (beta chain). After isolation, RNA underwent reverse transcription to generate cDNA as the sequencing template. The table came from immunoSEQ multiplex PCR; TCRdb's copy has only in-frame clones and leaves some out. This repertoire shows 200,000 to 250,000 clones, around 66% found once; its top ten account for more than 3.5%. Germline V gene lookup returns CDR1 SGHAT and CDR2 FQNNGV. The trim removed 8 bases at V and 6 bases at J, leaving 2 bases unmatched. The CDR3 is 12 residues long. These data are taken from a study of CD8+ T cells in alopecia areata. Documented treatment: oral pan-JAK inhibitor, 5-10 mg twice daily.

This chain uses TRBV11-2 with TRBJ2-2, with 8 bases identical to TRBD2. Sequenced material: CD4+ T cells sorted from blood, taken at week 4, from a patient treated with tofacitinib. The sequence derives from a human donor with alopecia areata. The CDR3 is CASCGGPGELFF. The CDR3, as DNA: TGTGCCAGCTGCGGGGGGCCCGGGGAGCTGTTTTTT.